What follows are 18 T cell receptor beta chains derived from one specimen sequenced in a study of blood T cell repertoires in COVID-19. The method was immunoSEQ multiplex PCR; TCRdb's version includes in-frame clones alone and lacks a portion of them. The table includes approximately 37,000 clones, over 70% detected once. Sequencing was performed on peripheral blood. The receptors come from a woman between 65 and 79 years old with acute or convalescent COVID-19.

The chain combines TRBV6-2 or TRBV6-3 with TRBJ2-7, with 10 bases lining up with TRBD2. CDR3 length: 15 residues. The V gene's germline CDR1 is MNHEY and CDR2 SVGEGT. The V and J ends lost 0 bases and 5 bases, in that order; junction bases with no gene match: 4. CDR3 in DNA: TGTGCCAGCAGTTACTCGGCCCTAGCGGGAGACGAGCAGTACGTC. Encoded protein: CASSYSALAGDEQYV.

The CDR3, as DNA: TGTGCCAGCAGCCCCGGGACAGACCCCCAGATGGGCTACACCTTC. Translation gives CASSPGTDPQMGYTF. The chain recombines TRBV28 with TRBJ1-2, with 7 nucleotides matching TRBD1. V gave up 6 bases and J gave up 8 bases; unmatched junction bases: 15. CDR1 is MDHEN and CDR2 is SYDVKM in the germline V gene. The CDR3 covers 15 residues.

The rearrangement links TRBV10-1 to TRBJ2-1, with D tentatively TRBD2 (6 bases). Looked up from germline, CDR1 is WNHNN and CDR2 is SYGVQD (reference sequence). V lost 3 bases and J lost 0, with 9 bases in between. CDR3 length: 15 amino acids. The CDR3 DNA follows: TGCGCCAGCAGTGACGGGGGAAGCTCCTACAATGAGCAGTTCTTC. Protein: CASSDGGSSYNEQFF.

The chain employs TRBV6-6 and TRBJ2-3; TRBD2 aligns across 7 bases. Germline values: CDR1 MNHNY, CDR2 SVGAGI (reference sequence). The CDR3 loop spans 14 amino acids. Trimming took 7 bases from V and 4 from J; bases not matched to a gene: 8. CDR3 in amino acids: CASTTGGFADTQYF. CDR3 in DNA: TGTGCCAGCACCACCGGGGGGTTCGCAGATACGCAGTATTTT.

In the case of this clone: The junction and the germline gene differ at one end; a read error may be behind it. The CDR3 nucleotides read TGTGCCAGCACTGAAGACAGGGGAAACACCATATATTTT. It translates to CASTEDRGNTIYF. V usage is TRBV6-1 and J usage is TRBJ1-3, with D possibly matching TRBD1 (6 bases). This CDR3 region has 13 residues. The V gene's germline CDR1 is MNHNS and CDR2 SASEGT.

This chain links TRBV19 with TRBJ2-1; 7 bases agree with TRBD2. The CDR3 runs 14 residues. The V and J ends lost 6 bases and 7 bases, in that order; junction bases with no gene match: 9. Germline values: CDR1 LNHDA, CDR2 SQIVND (reference sequence). CDR3 DNA: TGTGCCAGTAGGAGGCCGGGAGGTTCAAATGAGCAGTTCTTC. Translation gives CASRRPGGSNEQFF.

This clone was seen just once. The genes are TRBV9 and TRBJ2-3; 13 bases agree with TRBD2. CDR1 is SGDLS and CDR2 is YYNGEE in the germline V gene. CDR3 length equals 15 residues. The ends lost 7 bases at V and 5 bases at J; junction bases unmatched: 7. The chain's CDR3 is CASRGLAGEIDTQYF. The CDR3 DNA reads TGTGCCAGCCGCGGACTAGCGGGGGAAATAGATACGCAGTATTTT.

This chain connects TRBV7-2 to TRBJ2-5; D might be TRBD1 (5 bases). CDR3 length: 16 amino acids. Germline V gene lookup returns CDR1 SGHTA and CDR2 FQGNSA. Trimming stripped 1 base from V and 0 bases from J, with 12 bases between. The CDR3 nucleotides are TGTGCCAGCAGCTTAGGTCCCAGGGTGTACCAAGAGACCCAGTACTTC. Translated: CASSLGPRVYQETQYF.

By sample fraction, this clone is medium-sized (0.01 to 0.1%). This sequence joins TRBV6-6 and TRBJ1-2; D gene uncertain. V gave up 5 bases and J gave up 8 bases, with 12 bases separating them. Germline V gene data show CDR1 as MNHNY and CDR2 as SVGAGI (reference sequence). The CDR3 extends over 12 amino acids. CDR3 coding DNA: TGTGCCAGCAGTGAGGGTGCGCGCGGCTACACCTTC. Its protein is CASSEGARGYTF.

The chain is built from TRBV6-5 and TRBJ2-7; 10 positions agree with TRBD1. J gave up 4 bases and V 5 bases, and 5 bases lay outside the gene matches. This CDR3 has 14 residues. The germline CDR1 and CDR2 sequences are MNHEY and SVGAGI. Here the CDR3 reads CASSPGDRGYEQYV. CDR3 nucleotides: TGTGCCAGCAGTCCGGGGGACAGGGGATACGAGCAGTACGTC.

The chain recombines TRBV28 with TRBJ2-3, with TRBD2 matching 8 bases. Trimming removed 3 bases from V and 1 base from J; junction bases left unmatched: 6. Germline V gene data show CDR1 as MDHEN and CDR2 as SYDVKM. The CDR3 runs to 16 residues. The chain's CDR3 is CASSLFNGGGTDTQYF. The CDR3 coding sequence is TGTGCCAGCAGTTTGTTTAACGGGGGGGGCACAGATACGCAGTATTTT.

This clone was seen only a few times. The rearrangement links TRBV27 to TRBJ1-4, with 12 bases identical to TRBD1. The germline CDR1 and CDR2 sequences are MNHEY and SMNVEV (reference sequence). The CDR3 is made up of 14 amino acids. V trimming: 6 bases; J trimming: 14 bases; junction bases outside the gene matches: 10. The DNA for the CDR3 is TGTGCCAGCAGGCCCGGGACAGGGGGCCTCGGGCTGTTTTTT. The encoded protein is CASRPGTGGLGLFF.

V usage is TRBV21-1 and J usage is TRBJ1-1. TRBV21-1 is an annotated pseudogene. The CDR3 covers 15 residues. The CDR3 reads CASSKRKEENTEAFF. The CDR3 coding sequence is TGTGCCAGCAGCAAAAGGAAGGAGGAGAACACTGAAGCTTTCTTT.

The V and J genes are TRBV9 and TRBJ1-2; 8 positions match TRBD1. The CDR3 is 14 residues long. CDR1 is SGDLS and CDR2 is YYNGEE in the germline V gene. V was pared by 0 bases and J by 8 bases, with 6 bases of the junction left unmatched. The CDR3 DNA is TGTGCCAGCAGCGTAGAGGACAGGGCGAGAGGCTACACCTTC. Its protein product is CASSVEDRARGYTF.

The chain has TRBV24-1 and TRBJ1-2; TRBD1 might be the D (6 bases). Germline V gene sequence: CDR1 KGHDR, CDR2 SFDVKD. The CDR3 sequence is 15 residues long. The germline V and J ends were trimmed by 4 bases and 4 bases, with 15 bases remaining between them. The CDR3 here is CATSDPRTAPYGYTF. The CDR3, as DNA: TGTGCCACCAGTGACCCTAGGACAGCCCCCTATGGCTACACCTTC.

The chain uses TRBV29-1 and TRBJ1-1; 7 bases agree with TRBD1. Trimming cost V 2 bases and J 3 bases; bases outside gene matches: 3. The CDR3 covers 13 residues. Looked up from germline, CDR1 is SQVTM and CDR2 is ANQGSEA. CDR3 residues: CSVEKGGYTEAFF. In DNA, the CDR3 is TGCAGCGTTGAAAAAGGGGGCTACACTGAAGCTTTCTTT.

The CDR3 nucleotides read TGCAGCGTGACGGGACAGTCCCTTGACACTGAAGCTTTCTTT. Amino acids: CSVTGQSLDTEAFF. V gene TRBV29-1 combines with J gene TRBJ1-1; 7 positions agree with TRBD1. This CDR3 is built from 14 residues. CDR1 is SQVTM and CDR2 is ANQGSEA in the germline V gene. V lost 6 bases to trimming and J lost 3 bases; unmatched junction nucleotides: 10.

In DNA, the CDR3 is TGTGCCAGTAGCCCGGACAGGGGGCGCACCGGGGAGCTGTTTTTT. Translated: CASSPDRGRTGELFF. V usage is TRBV19 and J usage is TRBJ2-2; 11 nucleotides agree with TRBD1. The CDR3 loop spans 15 amino acids. V lost 6 bases and J lost 4; bases outside the gene matches: 4. Germline CDR1 LNHDA, CDR2 SQIVND (reference sequence).